This T cell receptor (beta chain) was identified during a study of OX40 agonist ivuxolimab in advanced cancers. The protocol was immunoSEQ multiplex PCR, while the TCRdb copy is restricted to in-frame clones and leaves out a portion. The table records 65,000 to 90,000 clones, around nine tenths of them present only once. Autoimmune disease history or systemic immunosuppression led to patients being barred. Germline values: CDR1 LNHDA, CDR2 SQIVND (reference sequence). CDR3 size: 13 residues. V was trimmed by 4 bases and J by 2 bases, leaving 8 bases between them. The sequences come from CD4+ or CD8+ T cells sorted from blood, collected in a trial of the OX40 agonist ivuxolimab. This chain joins TRBV19 and TRBJ1-1; D gene uncertain. The TCR sequence derives from an adult with an advanced solid tumor such as melanoma, head and neck, liver or kidney cancer. DNA of the CDR3: TGTGCCAGTAGTACGACAAGAAACACTGAAGCTTTCTTT. As protein: CASSTTRNTEAFF.